The 27 T cell receptor beta chains listed next were all sequenced from one sample in a study of technical replicates of blood from a few donors. Using immunoSEQ multiplex PCR, the repertoire was profiled, and TCRdb retains in-frame clones only, with some absent. The table lists about 62,000 clones, about 98% of them singletons. Sequencing used T cells isolated from PBMCs. The receptors originated from a human donor in good health.

V usage is TRBV19 and J usage is TRBJ1-1, with 7 bases that match TRBD1. Trimming took 6 bases from V and 1 from J; bases not matched to a gene: 5. CDR3 size: 14 residues. Germline V gene data show CDR1 as LNHDA and CDR2 as SQIVND (reference sequence). CDR3 coding DNA: TGTGCCAGTAGCCTAGGGGGCTCGAACACTGAAGCTTTCTTT. Its protein is CASSLGGSNTEAFF.

J is TRBJ1-5 and V is TRBV6-1, with D tentatively TRBD1 (6 bases). Germline CDR1 is MNHNS and CDR2 is SASEGT. Trimming cost V 3 bases and J 2 bases, with 11 bases left between them. This CDR3 comprises 15 residues. The CDR3 sequence is CASSEVGGGNQPQHF. For the CDR3, the DNA is TGTGCCAGCAGTGAGGTAGGGGGGGGCAATCAGCCCCAGCATTTT.

The rearrangement joins TRBV19 to TRBJ1-1, with a weak D call TRBD1 (5 bases). Germline loops: CDR1 LNHDA, CDR2 SQIVND (reference sequence). Trimming left V 4 bases short and J 5 bases short, with 11 bases between. The CDR3 contains 13 residues. CDR3 sequence: CASSTPPGTEAFF. The DNA for the CDR3 is TGTGCCAGTAGTACCCCCCCAGGGACTGAAGCTTTCTTT.

V and J are TRBV4-1 and TRBJ2-5, with 8 positions matching TRBD2. CDR1 is MGHRA, CDR2 YSYEKL, per germline. J was trimmed by 4 bases and V by 2 bases; bases with no gene match: 0. This CDR3 is built from 13 residues. DNA for the CDR3: TGCGCCAGCAGCCAACTAGCGGGAGAGACCCAGTACTTC. It encodes CASSQLAGETQYF.

V is TRBV2 and J is TRBJ1-5; 7 bases align to TRBD1. The J segment lost 3 bases and the V segment lost 4 bases, leaving 6 bases of the junction unmatched. There are 15 residues in the CDR3. Looked up from germline, CDR1 is SNHLY and CDR2 is FYNNEI. CDR3 residues: CASSGTGPYNQPQHF. The CDR3 DNA reads TGTGCCAGCAGTGGGACAGGCCCCTACAATCAGCCCCAGCATTTT.

This clone was recorded once. The chain carries TRBV28 and TRBJ2-7; D is perhaps TRBD1 (6 bases). CDR3 length: 13 residues. Trimming removed 3 bases at V and 5 bases at J, with 11 bases between. Germline V lookup: CDR1 MDHEN, CDR2 SYDVKM. This CDR3 is CASSFLTGNEQYF. In DNA form, the CDR3 reads TGTGCCAGCAGTTTCCTTACAGGGAACGAGCAGTACTTC.

The chain couples TRBV14 to TRBJ2-1, with 9 bases lining up with TRBD2. The germline V gene has CDR1 SGHDN and CDR2 FVKESK. CDR3 length: 15 residues. Trimming took 4 bases from V and 6 from J; bases not matched to a gene: 7. Here the CDR3 DNA reads TGTGCCAGCAGCCGAGGGATTAGCGGGGGCAATGAGCAGTTCTTC. Translated, it gives CASSRGISGGNEQFF.

The J gene is TRBJ2-7, the V gene TRBV9, with D perhaps matching TRBD2 (6 bases). V was pared by 4 bases and J by 2 bases, with 10 bases between. From germline, CDR1 is SGDLS and CDR2 YYNGEE. CDR3 size: 13 residues. The CDR3 protein is CASSPGGAYEQYF. CDR3 sequence (DNA): TGTGCCAGCAGCCCCGGGGGTGCCTACGAGCAGTACTTC. Using reference TRBV9 and TRBJ2-7 for the parts outside the CDR3, the full variable domain is DSGVTQTPKHLITATGQRVTLRCSPRSGDLSVYWYQQSLDQGLQFLIQYYNGEERAKGNILERFSAQQFPDLHSELNLSSLELGDSALYFCASSPGGAYEQYFGPGTRLTVT.

The chain uses TRBV6-1 and TRBJ2-7; TRBD1 matches 10 bases. Germline CDR1 is MNHNS and CDR2 is SASEGT. V gave up 4 bases and J gave up 2 bases; unmatched junction bases: 2. This CDR3 contains 14 residues. The CDR3 DNA reads TGTGCCAGCAGTGGCGGGACAGGGGCCTACGAGCAGTACTTC. The encoded protein is CASSGGTGAYEQYF.

The chain carries TRBV30 and TRBJ1-5, with 7 bases aligning to TRBD1. CDR3 length: 14 amino acids. The germline V gene has CDR1 GTSNPN and CDR2 SVGIG (reference sequence). The ends lost 1 base at V and 6 bases at J; junction bases unmatched: 6. CDR3 sequence reads: CAWSDEGAGQPQHF. In DNA, the CDR3 is TGTGCCTGGAGTGACGAGGGGGCTGGTCAGCCCCAGCATTTT.

This chain links TRBV11-2 with TRBJ1-1; 7 bases map to TRBD1. Looked up from germline, CDR1 is SGHAT and CDR2 is FQNNGV. CDR3 length: 15 amino acids. V lost 4 bases and J lost 0; bases outside the gene matches: 5. This CDR3 reads CASSSIRGMNTEAFF. CDR3 in DNA: TGTGCCAGCAGCTCCATCAGGGGGATGAACACTGAAGCTTTCTTT.

The chain has TRBV7-8 and TRBJ2-1; TRBD2 agrees at 8 bases. The length of the CDR3 is 16 residues. V shed 4 bases and J 5 bases; nucleotides not matched to a gene: 10. CDR1 and CDR2 from the germline V gene are SGHVS and FQNEAQ. This CDR3 reads CASSSPLLADNNEQFF. The CDR3 bases are TGTGCCAGCAGCTCCCCTTTACTAGCGGATAACAATGAGCAGTTCTTC. The variable domain in full, with the rest retrieved from reference TRBV7-8 and TRBJ2-1, is GAGVSQSPRYKVAKRGQDVALRCDPISGHVSLFWYQQALGQGPEFLTYFQNEAQLDKSGLPSDRFFAERPEGSVSTLKIQRTQQEDSAVYLCASSSPLLADNNEQFFGPGTRLTVL.

The rearrangement joins TRBV7-9 to TRBJ2-1, with D hard to call. The CDR3 is made up of 12 amino acids. The germline V gene encodes CDR1 SEHNR and CDR2 FQNEAQ (reference sequence). Trimming left V 6 bases short and J 7 bases short, with 10 bases between. The CDR3 nucleotides read TGTGCCAGCAGTCTCCCGCGGAATGAGCAGTTCTTC. As protein: CASSLPRNEQFF.

This chain connects TRBV2 to TRBJ1-2, with D possibly matching TRBD1 (6 bases). V lost 2 bases and J 2 bases, leaving 12 bases between the germline ends. Germline values: CDR1 SNHLY, CDR2 FYNNEI. This CDR3 has 15 residues. The CDR3 reads CASSESSGANYGYTF. DNA for the CDR3: TGTGCCAGCAGTGAAAGTTCAGGGGCGAACTATGGCTACACCTTC. The complete variable domain, with remaining parts taken from reference TRBV2 and TRBJ1-2, reads EPEVTQTPSHQVTQMGQEVILRCVPISNHLYFYWYRQILGQKVEFLVSFYNNEISEKSEIFDDQFSVERPDGSNFTLKIRSTKLEDSAMYFCASSESSGANYGYTFGSGTRLTVV.

This sequence joins TRBV25-1 and TRBJ1-2; weak D call: TRBD1 (6 bases). Per germline, CDR1 MGHDK and CDR2 SYGVNS. Trimming took off 4 bases at V and 3 bases at J, with 9 bases between the two ends. The CDR3 spans 13 residues. CDR3 sequence reads: CASSATGHYGYTF. DNA for the CDR3: TGTGCCAGCAGTGCAACAGGGCACTATGGCTACACCTTC.

The chain has TRBV13 and TRBJ2-7; TRBD1 might be the D (6 bases). This CDR3 comprises 15 residues. The germline V gene encodes CDR1 PRHDT and CDR2 FYEKMQ (reference sequence). Trimming removed 4 bases from V and 6 bases from J, with 19 bases in between. CDR3 sequence reads: CASSWGPGQGLEQYF. The CDR3 DNA reads as TGTGCCAGCAGCTGGGGCCCCGGGCAGGGGCTCGAGCAGTACTTC.

The count of this clone is one. The chain links TRBV5-4 to TRBJ2-5, with 7 nucleotides matching TRBD2. Losses at the gene ends were 0 bases for V and 1 base for J; bases not matched to a gene: 9. The germline V gene encodes CDR1 SGHNT and CDR2 YYREEE (reference sequence). The CDR3 spans 17 residues. The chain's CDR3 is CASSLVRGTTPQETQYF. The CDR3 DNA reads as TGTGCCAGCAGCTTGGTGCGTGGGACTACGCCCCAAGAGACCCAGTACTTC.

The chain recombines TRBV7-9 with TRBJ2-1; 10 nucleotides match TRBD2. The junction had 13 bases not matched to a gene; V was cut back by 4 bases and J by 4 bases. This CDR3 is built from 18 residues. The germline gives CDR1 SEHNR, CDR2 FQNEAQ (reference sequence). CDR3 DNA: TGTGCCAGCAGCTCCGGGGGGGCTAGCGGGAGTAAATACAATGAGCAGTTCTTC. This sequence encodes CASSSGGASGSKYNEQFF.

The chain joins TRBV5-8 to TRBJ2-2; D is ambiguous. CDR3 length equals 13 residues. Per the germline V gene, CDR1 is SGHTS and CDR2 is YDEGEE. Trimming took off 4 bases at V and 5 bases at J, with 9 bases between the two ends. This CDR3 reads CASSPYSTGELFF. The CDR3 DNA reads TGTGCCAGCAGCCCCTATTCAACCGGGGAGCTGTTTTTT.

This clone occurred once. This chain uses TRBV6-5 with TRBJ1-1; D unresolved. The CDR3 is made up of 15 amino acids. Per germline, CDR1 MNHEY and CDR2 SVGAGI. Deletions cut 8 bases from V and 6 bases from J, with 22 bases between. The CDR3: CASGQFVLGGPEAFF. In DNA form, the CDR3 reads TGTGCCAGCGGTCAGTTTGTTTTGGGCGGGCCTGAAGCTTTCTTT.

The rearrangement uses TRBV19 and TRBJ1-1; D call uncertain. The V and J ends lost 8 bases and 4 bases respectively, with 14 bases between them. Germline loops: CDR1 LNHDA, CDR2 SQIVND (reference sequence). The CDR3 totals 13 residues. CDR3 bases: TGTGCCAGTCCCCCCCCTGGGAGCACTGAAGCTTTCTTT. Its translation: CASPPPGSTEAFF.

The J gene is TRBJ1-1, the V gene TRBV2; D may be TRBD1 (5 bases). Germline V lookup: CDR1 SNHLY, CDR2 FYNNEI. The ends were cut back, 7 bases at V and 1 base at J, with 10 bases in the middle. The CDR3 loop spans 13 amino acids. CDR3 protein: CASTSTENTEAFF. The CDR3 DNA reads TGTGCCAGCACCTCGACAGAGAACACTGAAGCTTTCTTT.

The genes are TRBV27 and TRBJ2-7; 9 bases line up with TRBD1. The CDR3 extends over 15 amino acids. Trimming removed 6 bases from V and 1 base from J; junction bases left unmatched: 7. Per the germline V gene, CDR1 is MNHEY and CDR2 is SMNVEV (reference sequence). The CDR3: CASRRDREASYEQYF. The CDR3 DNA reads TGTGCCAGCAGGAGGGACAGGGAAGCATCCTACGAGCAGTACTTC.

The rearrangement uses TRBV2 and TRBJ2-7, with D maybe TRBD1 (6 bases). Trimming removed 9 bases at V and 4 bases at J, with 13 bases between. This CDR3 region has 12 residues. Germline CDR1 reads SNHLY; CDR2 reads FYNNEI. Here the CDR3 DNA reads TGTGCCAGTGGACAGATTCAATACGAGCAGTACTTC. Amino acid sequence: CASGQIQYEQYF.

V and J are TRBV6-1 and TRBJ1-2, with D perhaps TRBD1 (5 bases). From germline, CDR1 is MNHNS and CDR2 SASEGT. The CDR3 totals 15 residues. V was pared by 5 bases and J by 7 bases, with 20 bases between. The CDR3: CASSQARTRTLGYTF. The CDR3, as DNA: TGTGCCAGCAGTCAGGCCCGGACACGCACTCTTGGCTACACCTTC.

The chain links TRBV15 to TRBJ1-5, with TRBD1 as a possible D gene (6 bases). CDR3 length: 17 amino acids. The germline V gene has CDR1 LNHNV and CDR2 YYDKDF (reference sequence). Trimming left V 0 bases short and J 5 bases short, with 17 bases between. The CDR3, as DNA: TGTGCCACCAGCAGAGATCTTTCCAGGGGTTCTTATCAGCCCCAGCATTTT. Protein sequence: CATSRDLSRGSYQPQHF. The variable domain in full, completed from reference TRBV15 and TRBJ1-5, reads DAMVIQNPRYQVTQFGKPVTLSCSQTLNHNVMYWYQQKSSQAPKLLFHYYDKDFNNEADTPDNFQSRRPNTSFCFLDIRSPGLGDTAMYLCATSRDLSRGSYQPQHFGDGTRLSIL.

This chain uses TRBV5-1 with TRBJ1-2; TRBD1 aligns across 7 bases. CDR1 and CDR2 (germline): SGHRS, YFSETQ. V was pared by 3 bases and J by 5 bases, with 7 bases of the junction left unmatched. The CDR3 is made up of 14 amino acids. CDR3 in amino acids: CASSYRDSNYGYTF. The DNA for the CDR3 is TGCGCCAGCAGCTACCGGGACAGTAATTATGGCTACACCTTC.